These 20 T cell receptor beta chains originate from one sample sequenced in a study of identical twins. TCRdb called the 5' RACE reads again in MiXCR, with one record for every CDR3 protein. The sample includes hundreds of thousands of distinct CDR3 sequences, approximately 9% of them seen just once. The sample also formed part of further work on yellow fever vaccine responses in identical twins.

Sequenced input: PBMCs. The source is a woman between 18 and 30 years old in good health.

The chain recombines TRBV6-5 with TRBJ2-1; 7 bases are a match to TRBD1. The CDR3 is 13 residues long. In germline, CDR1 is MNHEY, CDR2 SVGAGI. J was trimmed by 9 bases and V by 3 bases; bases with no gene match: 5. This CDR3 is CASSYRDRAEQFF. The CDR3 nucleotides are TGTGCCAGCAGTTATCGAGACAGGGCTGAGCAGTTCTTC.

V and J are TRBV20-1 and TRBJ1-3; tentatively, D is TRBD1 (6 bases). The germline V gene has CDR1 DFQATT and CDR2 SNEGSKA (reference sequence). Trimming stripped 4 bases from V and 4 bases from J, with 14 bases between. CDR3 length equals 14 residues. The CDR3 sequence: CSAITGSAGNTIYF. CDR3 bases: TGCAGTGCTATCACAGGGTCCGCAGGAAACACCATATATTTT.

The table lists this clonotype with many counts. The V call is TRBV12-3 or TRBV12-4, the J call TRBJ2-1, with 7 bases identical to TRBD2. This CDR3 is 14 amino acids long. V was clipped by 3 bases and J by 4 bases; unmatched bases: 3. CDR3 protein: CASSFQGGYNEQFF. CDR3 in DNA: TGTGCCAGCAGTTTTCAGGGAGGGTACAATGAGCAGTTCTTC.

This clonotype was seen a handful of times. J is TRBJ1-5 and V is TRBV12-3 or TRBV12-4, with unresolved D. Trimming cost V 6 bases and J 2 bases, with 14 bases left between them. The CDR3 contains 15 residues. The CDR3: CASSPQVSGNQPQHF. CDR3 sequence (DNA): TGTGCCAGCAGCCCTCAGGTATCTGGCAATCAGCCCCAGCATTTT.

The chain employs TRBV6-2 or TRBV6-3 and TRBJ2-7; 7 bases map to TRBD1. Per germline, CDR1 MNHEY and CDR2 SVGEGT. The CDR3 is 12 amino acids. The V and J ends lost 6 bases and 6 bases, in that order; junction bases with no gene match: 5. The CDR3 coding sequence is TGTGCCAGCAGCCTTGACAGGGTCGAGCAGTACTTC. Protein sequence: CASSLDRVEQYF.

This clonotype showed up just a few times. This sequence joins TRBV7-2 and TRBJ1-1; no firm D call. Germline V gives CDR1 SGHTA, CDR2 FQGNSA. Trimming took 5 bases from V and 3 from J, leaving 22 bases between them. The CDR3 is 17 amino acids. CDR3 in DNA: TGTGCCAGCAGCCCGATGTACCCCCACCCCGGCTACACTGAAGCTTTCTTT. Protein sequence: CASSPMYPHPGYTEAFF. The variable domain in full, completed from reference TRBV7-2 and TRBJ1-1, reads GAGVSQSPSNKVTEKGKDVELRCDPISGHTALYWYRQSLGQGLEFLIYFQGNSAPDKSGLPSDRFSAERTGGSVSTLTIQRTQQEDSAVYLCASSPMYPHPGYTEAFFGQGTRLTVV.

This clonotype showed up just a few times. The CDR3 spells CASSLGPGEETQYF. The DNA of the CDR3 is TGTGCCAGCAGCTTAGGGCCCGGAGAAGAGACCCAGTACTTC. This chain uses TRBV11-2 with TRBJ2-5; D is unresolved. CDR1 SGHAT and CDR2 FQNNGV come from the germline V gene. The CDR3 is made up of 14 amino acids. V shed 1 base and J shed 3 bases, with 9 bases lying between them.

This clonotype was picked up a small number of times. The V and J genes are TRBV11-2 and TRBJ2-1, with TRBD1 matching 7 bases. The CDR3 spans 16 residues. V dropped 3 bases and J dropped 3; count of bases not matched to a gene: 8. In germline, CDR1 is SGHAT, CDR2 FQNNGV. The CDR3, as DNA: TGTGCCAGCAGCTTCGGTTCCGGGACAGACTACAATGAGCAGTTCTTC. As protein: CASSFGSGTDYNEQFF.

CDR3 protein: CASSPRTGGVTGELFF. Here the CDR3 DNA reads TGTGCCAGCAGCCCACGGACAGGGGGTGTGACCGGGGAGCTGTTTTTT. This chain uses TRBV12-3 or TRBV12-4 with TRBJ2-2; 10 bases line up with TRBD1. Trimming removed 6 bases from V and 5 bases from J; junction bases left unmatched: 9. This CDR3 is 16 amino acids long.

The chain employs TRBV5-5 and TRBJ1-4; D unclear. Per germline, CDR1 SGHKS and CDR2 YYEKEE (reference sequence). The CDR3 is 15 residues long. Trimming left V 2 bases short and J 0 bases short, with 8 bases between. CDR3 in amino acids: CASSLRSATNEKLFF. The DNA of the CDR3 is TGTGCCAGCAGCTTACGTTCGGCAACTAATGAAAAACTGTTTTTT.

This clonotype was recorded many times. The chain is built from TRBV6-5 and TRBJ2-2; TRBD2 might be the D (6 bases). Per the germline V gene, CDR1 is MNHEY and CDR2 is SVGAGI. V gave up 0 bases and J gave up 4 bases, with 21 bases separating them. This CDR3 has 19 residues. As DNA, the CDR3 is TGTGCCAGCAGTTACTCGAGTGCAGGGCGGCTAGCGTTCACCGGGGAGCTGTTTTTT. Its translation: CASSYSSAGRLAFTGELFF.

V is TRBV18 and J is TRBJ2-7; 9 bases agree with TRBD1. This CDR3 has 15 amino acids. Trimming took 2 bases from V and 6 from J; bases not matched to a gene: 8. Germline V gene data show CDR1 as KGHSH and CDR2 as LQKENI. The CDR3: CASSPYGTGSPEQYF. In DNA form, the CDR3 reads TGTGCCAGCTCACCATACGGGACAGGGTCCCCCGAGCAGTACTTC.

This clonotype was seen a few times. V and J are TRBV4-3 and TRBJ2-7, with 8 bases matching TRBD2. Germline V CDR1 and CDR2: LGHNA, YSLEER. The CDR3 runs to 16 residues. Germline trimming cut 0 bases from V and 0 bases from J; bases unmatched to any gene: 4. This CDR3 is CASSQDGGRSSYEQYF. CDR3 DNA sequence: TGCGCCAGCAGCCAAGATGGCGGGAGGAGCTCCTACGAGCAGTACTTC.

This clonotype was counted many times. A read error may account for a junction end that differs from germline. The chain employs TRBV7-7 and TRBJ2-3, with a possible D match to TRBD2 (5 bases). The CDR3 is 14 amino acids. Germline CDR1 SSHAT, CDR2 FNYEAQ (reference sequence). The CDR3 region is CASSLGSATDTQYF. The CDR3 DNA reads as TGTGCTAGCAGCTTGGGTAGCGCTACAGATACGCAGTATTTT.

This clonotype was observed a few times. This chain uses TRBV7-2 with TRBJ1-6; D remains unclear. The CDR3 is 13 residues long. With 4 bases removed from V and 10 bases from J, the gap between germline ends came to 11 bases. CDR1 SGHTA and CDR2 FQGNSA come from the germline V gene. CDR3 coding DNA: TGTGCCAGCAGCTCGACGGACGGATCACCCCTCCACTTT. Amino acid sequence: CASSSTDGSPLHF.

This clonotype was detected a few times. V usage is TRBV29-1 and J usage is TRBJ2-1; D might be TRBD1 or TRBD2, each matching 5 bases. There are 14 residues in the CDR3. V was trimmed by 6 bases and J by 1 base, leaving 13 bases between them. Looked up from germline, CDR1 is SQVTM and CDR2 is ANQGSEA. CDR3 in DNA: TGCAGCGTAGCGGACACACCGTCCTACAATGAGCAGTTCTTC. As protein: CSVADTPSYNEQFF.

The V call is TRBV11-1, the J call TRBJ2-1; 14 nucleotides align to TRBD2. Unmatched junction bases numbered 4, after V lost 5 bases and J lost 7 bases. The CDR3 has 15 amino acids. Germline V gives CDR1 SGHAT, CDR2 FQDESV (reference sequence). DNA of the CDR3: TGTGCCAGCAGCAAAGGGACTAGCGGGAGTAATGAGCAGTTCTTC. Protein product: CASSKGTSGSNEQFF.

The chain's CDR3 is CASSPIRDRGRSTDTQYF. The DNA for the CDR3 is TGTGCCAGCAGCCCCATCCGGGACAGGGGGCGAAGCACAGATACGCAGTATTTT. J is TRBJ2-3 and V is TRBV11-1; 12 bases align to TRBD1. This CDR3 is 18 amino acids long. Germline assignment: CDR1 SGHAT and CDR2 FQDESV (reference sequence). With 5 bases clipped from V and 0 bases from J, the junction kept 9 bases outside the gene matches.

This clonotype was counted many times. The chain couples TRBV2 to TRBJ2-7; D is ambiguous. This CDR3 contains 15 residues. The V end lost 4 bases, the J end lost 3 bases, and 16 bases lay between the germline ends. Germline CDR1 SNHLY, CDR2 FYNNEI. CDR3 nucleotides: TGTGCCAGCAGTGTTATTGTCAATCGAATCTACGAGCAGTACTTC. Amino acids: CASSVIVNRIYEQYF.

This clonotype was recorded a few times. V and J are TRBV7-6 and TRBJ1-3; perhaps TRBD1 as D (5 bases). This CDR3 is built from 15 residues. V lost 5 bases, J lost 4 bases, and 15 bases lay in between. Germline CDR1 reads SGHVS; CDR2 reads FNYEAQ. The CDR3 reads CASSLQGGGGNTIYF. The CDR3 bases are TGTGCCAGCAGCCTGCAGGGAGGAGGAGGAAACACCATATATTTT.